This TCR beta chain appears in the sequencing data of a study of response to subunit inactivated influenza vaccine. MiXCR, applied by TCRdb to the RT-PCR reads, yields one record per CDR3 protein. The sample holds about 540,000 distinct CDR3 sequences; around 25% are singletons and the top ten take 2.5% to 3.5%. This clonotype was seen at least ten times. The CDR3 covers 13 residues. The V gene's germline CDR1 is SGHDN and CDR2 FVKESK. J lost 0 bases, V lost 10 bases, and 5 bases had no gene match. These data also featured in a second study, about T cells expressing NK-cell markers. As reported in that work: A 5'RACE template switching approach incorporating UMIs was used to make TCR beta cDNA. Expanded clones of NKG2C+ T cells had an unclear HCMV specificity.

Sequencing used CD4+ T cells sorted from PBMCs, obtained 12 days after vaccination. This receptor was taken from a man aged 45-65 years who received an inactivated influenza vaccine. This rearrangement joins TRBV14 to TRBJ2-5, with 7 nucleotides matching TRBD2. CDR3 nucleotides: TGTGCCACCAAAGCGGGAAACCAAGAGACCCAGTACTTC. Its translation: CATKAGNQETQYF.